The rows below give T cell receptor beta chains drawn from one sample of a study of early T cells in non-severe SARS-CoV-2 infection. TCRdb independently ran MiXCR on the 5' RACE reads; one entry per CDR3 protein. The data show approximately 65,000 distinct CDR3 sequences, roughly 13% seen once. Sequencing was carried out using whole blood. Receptors were obtained from an adult who was a healthcare worker with PCR-confirmed SARS-CoV-2 infection or an uninfected control (not recorded which). Each CDR3 is given with its conserved first and last residue. Each record gives: J gene, clone size, D gene, V gene, CDR3 DNA, CDR3 protein. The D gene is left open where the match is weak. Only part of the rows carry a size: once, few, many, or a class if the clone is expanded.

J gene: TRBJ1-1
clone size: -
D gene: -
V gene: TRBV12-3/TRBV12-4
CDR3 DNA: TGTGCCAGCAGTTTAAGACCGGGGACTGAAGCTTTCTTT
CDR3 protein: CASSLRPGTEAFF

J gene: TRBJ1-1
clone size: many
D gene: -
V gene: TRBV5-1
CDR3 DNA: TGCGCCAGCAGCTTGGTGGGACCCCTGAACACTGAAGCTTTCTTT
CDR3 protein: CASSLVGPLNTEAFF

J gene: TRBJ2-1
clone size: many
D gene: -
V gene: TRBV29-1
CDR3 DNA: TGCAGCGTCCGGACAGGGAGGGCCAATGAGCAGTTCTTC
CDR3 protein: CSVRTGRANEQFF

J gene: TRBJ2-1
clone size: few
D gene: -
V gene: TRBV4-1
CDR3 DNA: TGCGCCAGCAGCCAAGGTAGCGGAAGCTCCTACAATGAGCAGTTCTTC
CDR3 protein: CASSQGSGSSYNEQFF

J gene: TRBJ2-4
clone size: many
D gene: -
V gene: TRBV5-6
CDR3 DNA: TGTGCCAGCAGCCCCGGACACTTAAGAGGGGACATTCAGTACTTC
CDR3 protein: CASSPGHLRGDIQYF

J gene: TRBJ2-1
clone size: -
D gene: -
V gene: TRBV7-6
CDR3 DNA: TGTGCCAGCAGCCTGGCCTTCGGTGAGCAGTTCTTC
CDR3 protein: CASSLAFGEQFF

J gene: TRBJ1-2
clone size: many
D gene: -
V gene: TRBV12-3/TRBV12-4
CDR3 DNA: TGTGCCAGCAGTGGGGACAAGAATGGCTACACCTTC
CDR3 protein: CASSGDKNGYTF

J gene: TRBJ1-6
clone size: many
D gene: -
V gene: TRBV3-1
CDR3 DNA: TGTGCCAGCAGCCAAGGCGGATATTCACCCCTCCACTTT
CDR3 protein: CASSQGGYSPLHF

J gene: TRBJ2-7
clone size: few
D gene: -
V gene: TRBV2
CDR3 DNA: TGTGCCAGCAGTGAAAGATGGGTTGGCGAGCAGTACTTC
CDR3 protein: CASSERWVGEQYF

J gene: TRBJ1-1
clone size: many
D gene: -
V gene: TRBV3-1
CDR3 DNA: TGTGCCAGCAGCCAAGGGAGGATAGGAGCTTTCTTT
CDR3 protein: CASSQGRIGAFF

J gene: TRBJ1-3
clone size: once
D gene: -
V gene: TRBV6-6
CDR3 DNA: TGTGCCACCCGGAGTGGAAACACCATATATTTT
CDR3 protein: CATRSGNTIYF

J gene: TRBJ1-5
clone size: many
D gene: TRBD1
V gene: TRBV5-6
CDR3 DNA: TGTGCCAGCAGCACGACAGGGAATCAGCCCCAGCATTTT
CDR3 protein: CASSTTGNQPQHF

J gene: TRBJ2-2
clone size: -
D gene: -
V gene: TRBV2
CDR3 DNA: TGTGCCAGCACGGGATTTAGGACGCCGATTATTGGCACCGGGGAGCTGTTTTTT
CDR3 protein: CASTGFRTPIIGTGELFF

J gene: TRBJ1-6
clone size: -
D gene: -
V gene: TRBV25-1
CDR3 DNA: TGTGCCAGCAGTGAAGGGGGCTCCTATAATTCACCCCTCCACTTT
CDR3 protein: CASSEGGSYNSPLHF

J gene: TRBJ2-3
clone size: few
D gene: -
V gene: TRBV4-3
CDR3 DNA: TGCGCCAGCAGCCAAGATCGAGGGGGAGGGGGAAGGTTCTCAGATACGCAGTATTTT
CDR3 protein: CASSQDRGGGGRFSDTQYF

J gene: TRBJ2-1
clone size: few
D gene: -
V gene: TRBV5-6
CDR3 DNA: TGTGCCAGCAGCATCACAGGGCCCGGTGTCTTC
CDR3 protein: CASSITGPGVF

J gene: TRBJ1-1
clone size: many
D gene: -
V gene: TRBV4-2
CDR3 DNA: TGTGCCAGCACCCCCGACGTGGACTTGAACACTGAAGCTTTCTTT
CDR3 protein: CASTPDVDLNTEAFF

J gene: TRBJ2-3
clone size: many
D gene: TRBD2
V gene: TRBV5-1
CDR3 DNA: TGCGCCAGCAGCTTGGGAGTGGGACTAGGCACAGATACGCAGTATTTT
CDR3 protein: CASSLGVGLGTDTQYF

J gene: TRBJ2-1
clone size: many
D gene: TRBD1
V gene: TRBV7-8
CDR3 DNA: TGTGCCAGCAGCTTACTCCCGACAGGGGGCGGATCGAATGAGCAGTTCTTC
CDR3 protein: CASSLLPTGGGSNEQFF

J gene: TRBJ2-5
clone size: many
D gene: -
V gene: TRBV4-3
CDR3 DNA: TGCGCCAGCAGCCAAGATCTTCGGCAGCAAGAGACCCAGTACTTC
CDR3 protein: CASSQDLRQQETQYF

J gene: TRBJ1-1
clone size: -
D gene: -
V gene: TRBV6-1
CDR3 DNA: TGTGCCAGCAGCCAAAATATGAACACTGAAGCTTTCTTT
CDR3 protein: CASSQNMNTEAFF

J gene: TRBJ2-5
clone size: few
D gene: -
V gene: TRBV19
CDR3 DNA: TGTGCCAGTAGTATAGCAGGGACGGAGACCCAGTACTTC
CDR3 protein: CASSIAGTETQYF

J gene: TRBJ2-1
clone size: few
D gene: -
V gene: TRBV6-5
CDR3 DNA: TGTGCCAGCAGTTACTACACGACTCAAAATGAGCAGTTCTTC
CDR3 protein: CASSYYTTQNEQFF

J gene: TRBJ2-4
clone size: -
D gene: -
V gene: TRBV19
CDR3 DNA: TGTGCCAGTAGTCCATCGACAGGTATAGGCATAAACATTCAGTACTTC
CDR3 protein: CASSPSTGIGINIQYF

J gene: TRBJ1-5
clone size: few
D gene: -
V gene: TRBV7-2
CDR3 DNA: TGTGCCAGCAGCTTGGGCGGTTTAGGTGATCAGCCCCAGCATTTT
CDR3 protein: CASSLGGLGDQPQHF

J gene: TRBJ2-2
clone size: many
D gene: -
V gene: TRBV2
CDR3 DNA: TGTGCCAGCAGTGAAGAAGGCGGCGGGGAGCTGTTTTTT
CDR3 protein: CASSEEGGGELFF

J gene: TRBJ1-1
clone size: few
D gene: -
V gene: TRBV19
CDR3 DNA: TGTGCCAGTAGTGGAACGTCGAGGGCAAGTACTGAAGCTTTCTTT
CDR3 protein: CASSGTSRASTEAFF

J gene: TRBJ2-7
clone size: -
D gene: -
V gene: TRBV20-1
CDR3 DNA: TGCAGTGCTAGGGGCGGTTCTAACGAGCAGTACTTC
CDR3 protein: CSARGGSNEQYF

J gene: TRBJ2-1
clone size: many
D gene: -
V gene: TRBV29-1
CDR3 DNA: TGCAGCGTTGGGGAGGAACAGTCGTTTTATGAGCAGTTCTTC
CDR3 protein: CSVGEEQSFYEQFF

J gene: TRBJ2-7
clone size: once
D gene: TRBD2
V gene: TRBV29-1
CDR3 DNA: TGCAGCGTGCGGGGGGCCATCCTCTACGAGCAGTACTTC
CDR3 protein: CSVRGAILYEQYF

J gene: TRBJ1-3
clone size: few
D gene: -
V gene: TRBV9
CDR3 DNA: TGTGCCAGCAGCGTAGGAGGAGCCGGAAACACCATATATTTT
CDR3 protein: CASSVGGAGNTIYF

J gene: TRBJ2-6
clone size: many
D gene: -
V gene: TRBV4-2
CDR3 DNA: TGTGCCAGCAGCCCCTTGGGGTCTGAGGCCAACGTCCTGACTTTC
CDR3 protein: CASSPLGSEANVLTF

J gene: TRBJ1-2
clone size: few
D gene: -
V gene: TRBV6-6
CDR3 DNA: TGTGCCAGCAGTTACGGGATCGGCAGGGGTGATGGCTACACCTTC
CDR3 protein: CASSYGIGRGDGYTF

J gene: TRBJ2-7
clone size: many
D gene: TRBD1
V gene: TRBV5-1
CDR3 DNA: TGCGCCAGCTCGCACAGACAGGGGTTAAATTTCGAGCAGTACTTC
CDR3 protein: CASSHRQGLNFEQYF

J gene: TRBJ2-1
clone size: -
D gene: -
V gene: TRBV3-1
CDR3 DNA: TGTGCCAGCAGCCAAGTGGGACGCTCTGAGCAGTTCTTC
CDR3 protein: CASSQVGRSEQFF

J gene: TRBJ1-1
clone size: -
D gene: -
V gene: TRBV4-2
CDR3 DNA: TGTGCCAGCAGCCAAGATGCGGGGTACAGCACTGAAGCTTTCTTT
CDR3 protein: CASSQDAGYSTEAFF

J gene: TRBJ2-2
clone size: -
D gene: TRBD1
V gene: TRBV7-2
CDR3 DNA: TGTGCCAGCAGCCCAGTCAAGACAGGGGACACCGGGGAGCTGTTTTTT
CDR3 protein: CASSPVKTGDTGELFF

J gene: TRBJ2-1
clone size: few
D gene: TRBD2
V gene: TRBV20-1
CDR3 DNA: TGCAGTGTCGTTAGCGGGGGGGCCGGTGAGCAGTTCTTC
CDR3 protein: CSVVSGGAGEQFF

J gene: TRBJ2-7
clone size: -
D gene: -
V gene: TRBV11-2
CDR3 DNA: TGTGCCAGCAGCTTAGCCCGACAGTACGAGCAGTACTTC
CDR3 protein: CASSLARQYEQYF

J gene: TRBJ1-1
clone size: medium-sized
D gene: -
V gene: TRBV11-2
CDR3 DNA: TGTGCCAGCAGCCCCGGGATTCGGACAGCTGAAGCTTTCTTT
CDR3 protein: CASSPGIRTAEAFF

J gene: TRBJ2-5
clone size: few
D gene: -
V gene: TRBV4-1
CDR3 DNA: TGCGCCAGCAGCCAGCTAGGGGAGACCCAGTACTTC
CDR3 protein: CASSQLGETQYF

J gene: TRBJ2-2
clone size: -
D gene: -
V gene: TRBV9
CDR3 DNA: TGTGCCAGCAGCACCCCGACTTTCCAACTAGGGACCGGGGAGCTGTTTTTT
CDR3 protein: CASSTPTFQLGTGELFF

J gene: TRBJ2-7
clone size: -
D gene: -
V gene: TRBV5-6
CDR3 DNA: TGTGCCAGCGGCGAGAGGGGGGAAGTCTACGAGCAGTACTTC
CDR3 protein: CASGERGEVYEQYF

J gene: TRBJ2-3
clone size: -
D gene: -
V gene: TRBV30
CDR3 DNA: TGTGCCTGGAGTACTGACCACACAGATACGCAGTATTTT
CDR3 protein: CAWSTDHTDTQYF

J gene: TRBJ2-1
clone size: -
D gene: -
V gene: TRBV18
CDR3 DNA: TGTGCCAGCTCACCACGGGGGGCTAGCCCGTCCAATGAGCAGTTCTTC
CDR3 protein: CASSPRGASPSNEQFF

J gene: TRBJ2-1
clone size: -
D gene: TRBD1
V gene: TRBV2
CDR3 DNA: TGTGCCAGCGGCAAACAGGGGATCTCCTACAATGAGCAGTTCTTC
CDR3 protein: CASGKQGISYNEQFF

J gene: TRBJ2-4
clone size: -
D gene: -
V gene: TRBV6-2/TRBV6-3
CDR3 DNA: TGTGCCAGCAGTTATATCGACATTCAGTACTTC
CDR3 protein: CASSYIDIQYF

J gene: TRBJ2-1
clone size: few
D gene: -
V gene: TRBV4-3
CDR3 DNA: TGCGCCAGCAGCCCCCTTGGAAGCAACAATGAGCAGTTCTTC
CDR3 protein: CASSPLGSNNEQFF

J gene: TRBJ2-7
clone size: -
D gene: -
V gene: TRBV9
CDR3 DNA: TGTGCCAGCAGCGTAGAAGCTGGGACCGGTTTTCGCGAGCAGTACTTC
CDR3 protein: CASSVEAGTGFREQYF

J gene: TRBJ2-4
clone size: few
D gene: -
V gene: TRBV20-1
CDR3 DNA: TGCAGTGCTAGAGTCGAGACCGGAGCCAAAAACATTCAGTACTTC
CDR3 protein: CSARVETGAKNIQYF